The clone carrying this TCR beta chain appeared many times. Its antigen is unidentified. This CDR3 is built from 15 residues. V shed 4 bases and J shed 5 bases, with 17 bases lying between them. CDR1 and CDR2 from the germline V gene are SEHNR and FQNEAQ (reference sequence). This entry belongs to a study of regulatory T cells in long-lasting Graves disease. Specified time point: newly diagnosed GD, antithyroid drugs for less than 3 months. Preparation of the TCR library used RNA extracted from PBMCs. Combining iRepertoire HTBI primers with Arm-PCR of CDR3 regions, the authors built TCR beta libraries. MiXCR, applied by TCRdb to the multiplex PCR reads, yields one record per CDR3 protein. The sample includes a few hundred thousand distinct CDR3 sequences, 14% of them seen just once. General study results and limits: Persistent cases favored TRBV28, TRBJ1-2 and TRBJ2-5.

The sample was also linked to a second study, of T cells in Graves' hyperthyroidism and ophthalmopathy.

Sample: peripheral blood mononuclear cells (PBMCs), taken at new diagnosis, from a patient treated with antithyroid drugs. V is TRBV7-9 and J is TRBJ2-5; maybe TRBD2 (6 bases). The source of this sequence is a woman between 50 and 59 years old with Graves disease. CDR3 region: CASSSPASVVETQYF. The CDR3 DNA sequence: TGTGCCAGCAGCTCGCCTGCTAGCGTCGTGGAGACCCAGTACTTC.